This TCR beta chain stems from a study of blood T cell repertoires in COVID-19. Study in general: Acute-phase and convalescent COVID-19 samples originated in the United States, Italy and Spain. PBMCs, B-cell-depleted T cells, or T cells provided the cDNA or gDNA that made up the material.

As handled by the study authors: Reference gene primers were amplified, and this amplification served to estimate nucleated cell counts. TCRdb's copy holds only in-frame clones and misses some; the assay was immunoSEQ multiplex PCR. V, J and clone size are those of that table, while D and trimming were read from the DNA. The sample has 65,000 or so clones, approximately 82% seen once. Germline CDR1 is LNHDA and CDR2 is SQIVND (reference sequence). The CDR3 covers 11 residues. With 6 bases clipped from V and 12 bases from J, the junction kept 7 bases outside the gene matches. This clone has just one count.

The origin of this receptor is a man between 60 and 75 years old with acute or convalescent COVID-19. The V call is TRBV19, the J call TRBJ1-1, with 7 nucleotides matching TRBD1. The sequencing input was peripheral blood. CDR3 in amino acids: CASSHGQAPFF. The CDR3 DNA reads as TGTGCCAGTAGCCACGGACAGGCGCCTTTCTTT.